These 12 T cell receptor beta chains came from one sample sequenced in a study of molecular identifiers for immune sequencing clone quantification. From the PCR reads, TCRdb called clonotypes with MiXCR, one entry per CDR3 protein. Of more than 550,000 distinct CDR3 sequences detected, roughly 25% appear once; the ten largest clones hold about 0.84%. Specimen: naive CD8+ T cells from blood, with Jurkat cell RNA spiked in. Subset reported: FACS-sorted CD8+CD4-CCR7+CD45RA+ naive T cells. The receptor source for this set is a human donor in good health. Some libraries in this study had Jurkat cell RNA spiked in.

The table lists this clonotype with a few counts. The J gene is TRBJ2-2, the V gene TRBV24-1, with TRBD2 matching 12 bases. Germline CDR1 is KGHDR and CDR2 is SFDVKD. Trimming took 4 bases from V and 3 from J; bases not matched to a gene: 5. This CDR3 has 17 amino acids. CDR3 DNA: TGTGCCACCAGTGACAGACTAGCGGGAGTGCACACCGGGGAGCTGTTTTTT. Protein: CATSDRLAGVHTGELFF.

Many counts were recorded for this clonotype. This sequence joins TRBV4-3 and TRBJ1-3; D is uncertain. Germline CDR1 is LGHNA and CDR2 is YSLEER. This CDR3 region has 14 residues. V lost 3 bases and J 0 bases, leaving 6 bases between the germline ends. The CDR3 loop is CASSQGSSGNTIYF. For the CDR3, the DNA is TGCGCCAGCAGCCAGGGGAGCTCTGGAAACACCATATATTTT.

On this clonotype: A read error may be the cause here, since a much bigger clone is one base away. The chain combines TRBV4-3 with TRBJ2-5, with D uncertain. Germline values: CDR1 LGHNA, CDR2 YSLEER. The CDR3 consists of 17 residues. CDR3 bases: TGCGCCAGCAGCCAAGCGGTTGCGGCAGTCCCCCAAGAGAACCAGTACTTC. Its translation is CASSQAVAAVPQENQYF.

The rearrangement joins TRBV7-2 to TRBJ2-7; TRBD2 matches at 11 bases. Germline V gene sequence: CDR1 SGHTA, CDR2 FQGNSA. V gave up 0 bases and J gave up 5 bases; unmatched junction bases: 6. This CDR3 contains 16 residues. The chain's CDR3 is CASSLATLAGAHEQYF. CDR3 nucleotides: TGTGCCAGCAGCTTAGCTACACTAGCGGGAGCCCACGAGCAGTACTTC.

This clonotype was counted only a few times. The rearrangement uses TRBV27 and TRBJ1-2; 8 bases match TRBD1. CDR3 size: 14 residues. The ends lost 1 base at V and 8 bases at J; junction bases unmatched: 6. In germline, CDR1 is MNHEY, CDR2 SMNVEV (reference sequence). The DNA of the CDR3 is TGTGCCAGCAGTTTATATCAGGGGGCGCCGGGCTACACCTTC. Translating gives CASSLYQGAPGYTF.

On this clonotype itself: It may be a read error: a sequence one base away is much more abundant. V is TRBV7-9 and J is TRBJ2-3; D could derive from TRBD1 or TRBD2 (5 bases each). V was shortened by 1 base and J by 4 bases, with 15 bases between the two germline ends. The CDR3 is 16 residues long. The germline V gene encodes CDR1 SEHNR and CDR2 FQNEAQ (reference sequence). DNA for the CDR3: TGTGCCAGCAGCTTAGGAGGGACGGCCTACGCAGATACGCAGTATTTT. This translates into CASSLGGTAYADTQYF.

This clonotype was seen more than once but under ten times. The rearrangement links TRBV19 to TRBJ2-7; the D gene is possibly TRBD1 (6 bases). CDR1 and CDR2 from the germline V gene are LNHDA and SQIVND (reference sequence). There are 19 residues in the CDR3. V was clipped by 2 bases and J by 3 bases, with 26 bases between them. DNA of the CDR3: TGTGCCAGTAGTATATCGACGCTCGGACAGAGGGGTGCTTTCTACGAGCAGTACTTC. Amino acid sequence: CASSISTLGQRGAFYEQYF.

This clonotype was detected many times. CDR3: CASSPGASYEQYF. The CDR3 coding sequence is TGTGCCAGCAGCCCCGGCGCCTCCTACGAGCAGTACTTC. The rearrangement joins TRBV7-9 to TRBJ2-7; no clear D. Trimming removed 5 bases at V and 0 bases at J, with 8 bases between. CDR1 is SEHNR and CDR2 is FQNEAQ in the germline V gene (reference sequence). This CDR3 has 13 residues.

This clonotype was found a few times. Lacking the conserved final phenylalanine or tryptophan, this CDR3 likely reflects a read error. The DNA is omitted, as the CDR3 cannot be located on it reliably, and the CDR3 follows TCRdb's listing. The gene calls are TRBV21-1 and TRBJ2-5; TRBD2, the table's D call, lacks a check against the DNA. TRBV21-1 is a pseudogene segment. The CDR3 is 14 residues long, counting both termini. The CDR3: CASSDSSSSPAGGS.

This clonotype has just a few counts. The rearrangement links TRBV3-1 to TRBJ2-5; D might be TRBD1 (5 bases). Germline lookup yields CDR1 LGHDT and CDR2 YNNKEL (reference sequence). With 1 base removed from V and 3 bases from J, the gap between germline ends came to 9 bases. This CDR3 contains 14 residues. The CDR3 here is CASSQGVGEETQYF. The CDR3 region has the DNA TGTGCCAGCAGCCAAGGAGTAGGGGAAGAGACCCAGTACTTC.

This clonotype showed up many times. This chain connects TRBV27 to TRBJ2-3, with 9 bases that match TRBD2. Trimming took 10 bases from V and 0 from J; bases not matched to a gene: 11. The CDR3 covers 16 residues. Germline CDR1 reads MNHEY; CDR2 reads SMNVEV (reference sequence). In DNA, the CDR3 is TGTGCCACAGCGGGACTAGCCGTCTCTAGCACAGATACGCAGTATTTT. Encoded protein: CATAGLAVSSTDTQYF.

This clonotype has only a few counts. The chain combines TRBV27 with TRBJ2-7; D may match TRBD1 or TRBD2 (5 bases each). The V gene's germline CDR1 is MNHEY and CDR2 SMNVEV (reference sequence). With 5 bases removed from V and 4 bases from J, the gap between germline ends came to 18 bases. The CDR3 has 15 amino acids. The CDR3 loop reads CASSPGTLAAYEQYF. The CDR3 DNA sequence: TGTGCCAGCAGTCCGGGGACCCTTGCGGCTTACGAGCAGTACTTC.